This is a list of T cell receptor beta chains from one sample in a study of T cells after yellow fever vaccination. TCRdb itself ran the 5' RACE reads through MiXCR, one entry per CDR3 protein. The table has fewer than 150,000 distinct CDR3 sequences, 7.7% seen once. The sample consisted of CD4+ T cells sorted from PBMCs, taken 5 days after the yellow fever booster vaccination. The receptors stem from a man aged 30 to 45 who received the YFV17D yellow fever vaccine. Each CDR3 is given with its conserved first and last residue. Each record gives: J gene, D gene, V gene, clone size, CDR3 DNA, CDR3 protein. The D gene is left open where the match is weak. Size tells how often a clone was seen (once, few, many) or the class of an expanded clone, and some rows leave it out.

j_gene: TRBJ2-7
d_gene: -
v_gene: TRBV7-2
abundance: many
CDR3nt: TGTGCCAGCAGCTTAGTGGTGAACTACGAGCAGTACTTC
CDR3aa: CASSLVVNYEQYF

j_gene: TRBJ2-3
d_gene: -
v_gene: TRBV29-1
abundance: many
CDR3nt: TGCAGCGTTGAAACCAGAATCTCCACAGATACGCAGTATTTT
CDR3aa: CSVETRISTDTQYF

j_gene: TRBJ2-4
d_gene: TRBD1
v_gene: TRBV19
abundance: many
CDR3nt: TGTGCCTGTGGGACAGGGCCCAAAAACATTCAGTACTTC
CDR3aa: CACGTGPKNIQYF

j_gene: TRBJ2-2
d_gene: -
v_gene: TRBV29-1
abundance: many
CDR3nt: TGCAGCGCGGGGGACCACTCGAACACCGGGGAGCTGTTTTTT
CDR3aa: CSAGDHSNTGELFF

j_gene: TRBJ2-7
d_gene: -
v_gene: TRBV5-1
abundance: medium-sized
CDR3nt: TGCGCCAGCAGCCTCCAGGTGATGGGCGAGCAGTACTTC
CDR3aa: CASSLQVMGEQYF

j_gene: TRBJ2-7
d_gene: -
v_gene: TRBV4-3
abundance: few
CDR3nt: TGCGCCAGCAGCCAACAGACTGGCTACGAGCAGTACTTC
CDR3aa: CASSQQTGYEQYF

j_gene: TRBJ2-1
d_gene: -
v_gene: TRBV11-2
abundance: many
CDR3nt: TGTGCCAGCAGCTTAGTGGCAGGGAGAATATACAATGAGCAGTTCTTC
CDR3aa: CASSLVAGRIYNEQFF

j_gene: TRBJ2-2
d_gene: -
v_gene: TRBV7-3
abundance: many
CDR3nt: TGTGCCAGCAGCTTAACAAGGTCCGGGGAGCTGTTTTTT
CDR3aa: CASSLTRSGELFF

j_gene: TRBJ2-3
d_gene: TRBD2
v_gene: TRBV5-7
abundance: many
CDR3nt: TGTGCCAGCAGCTTGGATCCGACTAGCGGGAGGCAAAACACAGATACGCAGTATTTT
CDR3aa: CASSLDPTSGRQNTDTQYF

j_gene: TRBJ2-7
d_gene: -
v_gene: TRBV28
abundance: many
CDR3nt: TGTGCCAGCAGTCCGCAGACGGGCTCCTACGAGCAGTACTTC
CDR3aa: CASSPQTGSYEQYF

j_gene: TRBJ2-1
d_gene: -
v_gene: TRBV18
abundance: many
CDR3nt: TGTGCCAGCTCGGGCCCCGAGACAGCCATTTACAATGAGCAGTTCTTC
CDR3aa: CASSGPETAIYNEQFF

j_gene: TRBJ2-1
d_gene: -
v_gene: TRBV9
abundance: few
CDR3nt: TGTGCCAGCAGCGTAGCGTATTACAATGAGCAGTTCTTC
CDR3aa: CASSVAYYNEQFF

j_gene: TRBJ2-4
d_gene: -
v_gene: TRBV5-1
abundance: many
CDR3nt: TGCGCCAGCAGCTTGGACAGGGACAAAAACATTCAGTACTTC
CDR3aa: CASSLDRDKNIQYF

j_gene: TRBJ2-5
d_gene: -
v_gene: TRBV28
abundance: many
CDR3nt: TGTGCCACTACGACTACAAAAGAGACCCAGTACTTC
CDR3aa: CATTTTKETQYF

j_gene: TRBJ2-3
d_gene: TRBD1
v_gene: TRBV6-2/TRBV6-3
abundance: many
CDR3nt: TGTGCCAGCAGTTACGCCGGGACAGGGCGGGATACGCAGTATTTT
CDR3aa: CASSYAGTGRDTQYF

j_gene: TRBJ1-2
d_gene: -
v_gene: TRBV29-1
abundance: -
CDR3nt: TGCAGCGTTGAAACCGGCCAGGCGAATGGCTACACCTTC
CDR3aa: CSVETGQANGYTF

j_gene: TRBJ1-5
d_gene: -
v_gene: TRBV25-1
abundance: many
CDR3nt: TGTGCCAGCAGGGGGGCGGGGGGTCAGCCCCAGCATTTT
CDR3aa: CASRGAGGQPQHF

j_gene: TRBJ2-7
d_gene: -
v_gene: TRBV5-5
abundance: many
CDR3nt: TGTGCCAGCAGCTTGCTGGAGACAGGCGGCGAGCAGTACTTC
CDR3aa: CASSLLETGGEQYF